The rows below give T cell receptor beta chains drawn from one sample of a study of metastatic and nonmetastatic thyroid tumors. TCRdb ran MiXCR on the PCR reads. In the table there are about 7,800 clones, less than 30% of which are singletons. Material: tumor tissue. Source of these receptors: a female donor with papillary thyroid cancer or a benign thyroid nodule (not recorded which). Some clones in this sample may be carry-over from other donors' samples. Each CDR3 is given with its conserved first and last residue. The D gene is left open where the match is weak. Where a row states a size, it is once, few, many or the class of an expanded clone; other rows omit it.

V gene	J gene	D gene	clone size	CDR3 protein	CDR3 DNA
TRBV2	TRBJ1-1	.	.	CASTRSNTEAFF	TGTGCCAGCACCAGATCGAACACTGAAGCTTTCTTT
TRBV6-5	TRBJ2-1	TRBD2	many	CASPPPGTSGGSSYNEQFF	TGTGCCAGCCCCCCCCCCGGGACTAGCGGGGGCAGCTCCTACAATGAGCAGTTCTTC
TRBV6-1	TRBJ1-3	.	few	CASIISRGSGNTIYF	TGTGCCAGCATCATATCCAGGGGTTCGGGAAACACCATATATTTT
TRBV28	TRBJ2-5	.	medium-sized	CASRGTGNEETQYF	TGTGCCAGCAGAGGGACCGGGAACGAAGAGACCCAGTACTTC
TRBV12-3/TRBV12-4	TRBJ2-5	.	.	CASSLGTAETQYF	TGTGCCAGCAGCCTTGGGACGGCGGAGACCCAGTACTTC
TRBV11-1	TRBJ2-5	.	.	CASSLFDYQETQYF	TGTGCCAGCAGCTTATTTGATTACCAAGAGACCCAGTACTTC
TRBV6-1	TRBJ2-7	TRBD2	few	CARRQGLAGGPYELYF	TGTGCCAGGAGGCAGGGACTAGCGGGAGGTCCCTACGAGCTGTACTTC
TRBV6-5	TRBJ2-1	TRBD1	.	CASSPSTGGHEQFF	TGTGCCAGCAGTCCCTCGACAGGGGGCCATGAGCAGTTCTTC
TRBV5-1	TRBJ2-7	.	.	CASSLTYRDEQYF	TGCGCCAGCAGCTTGACCTACAGGGACGAGCAGTACTTC
TRBV12-3/TRBV12-4	TRBJ1-3	.	.	CASSFGSGTTIYF	TGTGCCAGCAGTTTTGGCTCTGGAACCACCATATATTTT
TRBV7-8	TRBJ2-7	TRBD2	few	CASSFPSGRFAYEQYF	TGTGCCAGCAGCTTCCCTAGCGGGAGGTTTGCCTACGAGCAGTACTTC
TRBV7-2	TRBJ1-1	.	few	CASSLKFGERGEAFF	TGTGCCAGCAGCTTAAAGTTTGGGGAGAGAGGTGAAGCTTTCTTT
TRBV6-6	TRBJ2-7	.	few	CASNGAWRHSYEQYF	TGTGCCAGCAACGGGGCTTGGCGGCACTCCTACGAGCAGTACTTC
TRBV2	TRBJ2-7	TRBD1	large	CATRTQGAYEQYF	TGTGCCACCCGAACACAGGGGGCATACGAGCAGTACTTC
TRBV12-3/TRBV12-4	TRBJ1-1	.	few	CASSLAANTEAFF	TGTGCCAGCAGTTTAGCAGCTAACACTGAAGCTTTCTTT
TRBV7-3	TRBJ1-6	.	.	CASSLTGRGSSPLHF	TGTGCCAGCAGCTTAACCGGCAGGGGAAGTTCACCCCTCCACTTT
TRBV9	TRBJ2-1	TRBD2	.	CASSVAGGVAGDEQFF	TGTGCCAGCAGCGTAGCTGGCGGGGTAGCGGGAGATGAGCAGTTCTTC
TRBV5-1	TRBJ2-2	TRBD2	many	CASSTSGSLAGELFF	TGCGCCAGCAGCACCAGCGGGAGTTTAGCCGGGGAGCTGTTTTTT
TRBV6-5	TRBJ2-5	.	few	CASIAPEETQYF	TGTGCCAGCATTGCCCCGGAAGAGACCCAGTACTTC
TRBV6-1	TRBJ2-2	.	few	CASRLTLGTGGELFF	TGTGCCAGCAGACTCACACTAGGCACGGGCGGGGAGCTGTTTTTT
TRBV12-3/TRBV12-4	TRBJ1-1	TRBD1	.	CASSPSTIGTGGKTEAFF	TGTGCCAGCAGCCCTTCCACAATCGGGACAGGGGGAAAAACTGAAGCTTTCTTT
TRBV5-6	TRBJ2-1	.	few	CASSLAGRVIHNEQFF	TGTGCCAGCAGCTTGGCCGGTAGGGTTATACACAATGAGCAGTTCTTC
TRBV2	TRBJ1-2	.	few	CASRTANYGYTF	TGTGCCAGCAGGACAGCTAACTATGGCTACACCTTC
TRBV5-6	TRBJ1-2	.	few	CASSWGTSGGYTF	TGTGCCAGCAGCTGGGGGACATCGGGAGGCTACACCTTC
TRBV20-1	TRBJ1-5	.	medium-sized	CSASFGGNSNQPQHF	TGCAGTGCTAGCTTTGGGGGGAATAGCAATCAGCCCCAGCATTTT
TRBV28	TRBJ2-5	TRBD1	medium-sized	CASRSLDRAGETQYF	TGTGCCAGCAGATCCTTAGACAGGGCCGGGGAGACCCAGTACTTC
TRBV28	TRBJ2-4	TRBD2	many	CASSSGTSGLAKNIQYF	TGTGCCAGCAGCTCCGGGACTAGCGGCTTAGCCAAAAACATTCAGTACTTC
TRBV2	TRBJ2-3	TRBD2	medium-sized	CASSPGTISTDTQYF	TGTGCCAGCAGCCCCGGGACTATCTCCACAGATACGCAGTATTTT
TRBV20-1	TRBJ2-1	.	.	CSAISGTTSSYNEQFF	TGCAGTGCTATTTCCGGGACCACATCTTCCTACAATGAGCAGTTCTTC
TRBV5-4	TRBJ2-7	.	few	CASSFERPPREQYF	TGTGCCAGCAGCTTCGAGAGACCCCCTCGAGAGCAGTACTTC
TRBV24-1	TRBJ1-1	TRBD1	.	CATSEGQGETEAFF	TGTGCCACCAGTGAGGGACAGGGAGAGACTGAAGCTTTCTTT
TRBV20-1	TRBJ2-1	.	.	CSARDLRRTDNEQFF	TGCAGTGCTAGAGATTTGAGGCGGACGGACAATGAGCAGTTCTTC
TRBV28	TRBJ1-6	.	.	CASSTIGGIESPLHF	TGTGCCAGCAGTACCATTGGGGGCATCGAATCACCCCTCCACTTT
TRBV2	TRBJ2-5	.	few	CASRTEKTQYF	TGTGCCAGCAGGACGGAAAAGACCCAGTACTTC
TRBV28	TRBJ1-5	.	once	CASSFWQGDQPQHF	TGTGCCAGCAGTTTTTGGCAGGGAGATCAGCCCCAGCATTTT
TRBV20-1	TRBJ1-6	TRBD1	few	CSALDRGDSPLHF	TGCAGTGCTCTGGACAGGGGGGATTCACCCCTCCACTTT
TRBV7-2	TRBJ1-6	.	many	CASSLVFGQNSPLHF	TGTGCCAGCAGCTTAGTTTTCGGACAGAATTCACCCCTCCACTTT
TRBV7-9	TRBJ1-6	TRBD1	few	CASSSGTGGNSPLHF	TGTGCCAGCAGCTCAGGGACAGGGGGCAATTCACCCCTCCACTTT
TRBV9	TRBJ2-1	.	.	CASIVGWRLYNEQFF	TGTGCCAGCATTGTAGGCTGGAGACTCTACAATGAGCAGTTCTTC
TRBV12-3/TRBV12-4	TRBJ2-2	.	.	CASRSPGELFF	TGTGCCAGCAGAAGTCCCGGGGAGCTGTTTTTT
TRBV12-3/TRBV12-4	TRBJ2-4	.	few	CASSFNKFAKNIQYF	TGTGCCAGCAGTTTTAACAAATTTGCCAAAAACATTCAGTACTTC
TRBV20-1	TRBJ2-7	.	few	CSASFSRYEQYF	TGCAGTGCTTCCTTTAGTAGATACGAGCAGTACTTC
TRBV5-1	TRBJ2-7	.	.	CASSAGQDGYEQYF	TGCGCCAGCAGCGCGGGTCAGGATGGCTACGAGCAGTACTTC
TRBV12-3/TRBV12-4	TRBJ1-3	.	few	CASSLAGAAHTIYF	TGTGCCAGCAGTTTGGCGGGGGCCGCGCACACCATATATTTT
TRBV4-3	TRBJ2-1	.	.	CASSQDPGQGLPLFF	TGCGCCAGCAGCCAAGATCCCGGCCAGGGCCTACCCCTGTTCTTC
TRBV11-2	TRBJ2-7	TRBD2	medium-sized	CASSSWTSGRLYEQYF	TGTGCCAGCAGCTCGTGGACTAGCGGGAGGCTCTACGAGCAGTACTTC
TRBV6-1	TRBJ1-2	.	.	CASSTREVRGYTF	TGTGCCAGCAGTACACGTGAGGTGCGAGGCTACACCTTC
TRBV4-1	TRBJ2-1	TRBD2	.	CASSQTSGGAVGNEQFF	TGCGCCAGCAGCCAGACTAGCGGGGGGGCGGTGGGCAATGAGCAGTTCTTC